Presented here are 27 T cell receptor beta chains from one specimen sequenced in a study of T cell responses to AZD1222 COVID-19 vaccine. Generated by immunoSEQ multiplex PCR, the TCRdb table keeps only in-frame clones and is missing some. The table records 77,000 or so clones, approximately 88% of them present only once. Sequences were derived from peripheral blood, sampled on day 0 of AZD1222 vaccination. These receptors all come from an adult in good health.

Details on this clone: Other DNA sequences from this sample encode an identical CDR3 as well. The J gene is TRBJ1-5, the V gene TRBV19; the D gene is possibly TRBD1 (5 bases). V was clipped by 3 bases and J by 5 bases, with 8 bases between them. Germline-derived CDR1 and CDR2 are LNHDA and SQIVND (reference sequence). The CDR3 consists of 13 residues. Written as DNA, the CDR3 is TGTGCCAGTAGTATTGGGGGGGATCAGCCCCAGCATTTT. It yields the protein CASSIGGDQPQHF.

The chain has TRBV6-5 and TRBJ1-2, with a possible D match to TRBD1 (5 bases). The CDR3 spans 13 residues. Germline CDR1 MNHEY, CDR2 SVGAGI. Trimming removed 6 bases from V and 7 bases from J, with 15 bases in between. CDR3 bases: TGTGCCAGCAGGGACGGGGGAAGCGGTGGCTACACCTTC. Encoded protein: CASRDGGSGGYTF.

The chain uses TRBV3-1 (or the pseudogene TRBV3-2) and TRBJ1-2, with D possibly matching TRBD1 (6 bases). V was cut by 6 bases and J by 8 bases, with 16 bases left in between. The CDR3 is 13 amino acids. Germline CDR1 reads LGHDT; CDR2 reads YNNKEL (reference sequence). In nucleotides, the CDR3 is TGTGCCAGCAGAAGAGGGGGGACGGACGGCTACACCTTC. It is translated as CASRRGGTDGYTF.

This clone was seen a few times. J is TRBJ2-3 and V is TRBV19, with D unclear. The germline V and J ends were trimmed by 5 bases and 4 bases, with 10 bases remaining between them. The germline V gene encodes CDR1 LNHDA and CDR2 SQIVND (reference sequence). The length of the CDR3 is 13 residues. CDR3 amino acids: CASSASTPDTQYF. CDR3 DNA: TGTGCCAGTAGTGCGTCTACGCCAGATACGCAGTATTTT.

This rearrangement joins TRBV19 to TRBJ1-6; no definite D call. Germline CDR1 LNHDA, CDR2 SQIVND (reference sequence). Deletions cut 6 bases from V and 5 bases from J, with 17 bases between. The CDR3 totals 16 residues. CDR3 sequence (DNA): TGTGCCAGTAGCCTACCCGGTAGCGCAGATAATTCACCCCTCCACTTT. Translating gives CASSLPGSADNSPLHF.

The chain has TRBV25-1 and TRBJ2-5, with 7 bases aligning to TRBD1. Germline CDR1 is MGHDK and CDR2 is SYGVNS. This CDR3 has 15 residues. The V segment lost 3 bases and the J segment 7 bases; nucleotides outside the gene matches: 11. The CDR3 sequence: CASSDSWTGVGTQYF. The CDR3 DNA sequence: TGTGCCAGCAGTGATAGTTGGACAGGCGTAGGGACCCAGTACTTC.

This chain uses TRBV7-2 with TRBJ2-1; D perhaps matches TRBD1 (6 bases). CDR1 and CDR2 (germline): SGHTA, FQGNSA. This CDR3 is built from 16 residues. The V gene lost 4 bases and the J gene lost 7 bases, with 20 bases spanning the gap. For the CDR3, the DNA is TGTGCCAGCAGCTGGTCTCCGGGACAAAATATTAATGAGCAGTTCTTC. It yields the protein CASSWSPGQNINEQFF.

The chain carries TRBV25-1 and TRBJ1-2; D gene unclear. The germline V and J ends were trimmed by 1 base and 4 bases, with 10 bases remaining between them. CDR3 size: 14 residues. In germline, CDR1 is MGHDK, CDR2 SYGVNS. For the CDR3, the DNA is TGTGCCAGCAGTGAATCAGGCAGATCCTATGGCTACACCTTC. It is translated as CASSESGRSYGYTF.

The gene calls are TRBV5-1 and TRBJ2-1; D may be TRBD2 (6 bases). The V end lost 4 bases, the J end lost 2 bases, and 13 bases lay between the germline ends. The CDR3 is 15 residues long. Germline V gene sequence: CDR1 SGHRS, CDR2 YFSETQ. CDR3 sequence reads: CASSVTSSPYNEQFF. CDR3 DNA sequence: TGCGCCAGCAGCGTGACTAGTTCTCCCTACAATGAGCAGTTCTTC.

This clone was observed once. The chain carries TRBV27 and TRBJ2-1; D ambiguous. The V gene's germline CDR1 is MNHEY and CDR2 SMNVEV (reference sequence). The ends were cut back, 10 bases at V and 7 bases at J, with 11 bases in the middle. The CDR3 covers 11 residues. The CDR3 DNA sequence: TGTGCCACCCGGCTCCTTAATGAGCAGTTCTTC. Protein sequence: CATRLLNEQFF.

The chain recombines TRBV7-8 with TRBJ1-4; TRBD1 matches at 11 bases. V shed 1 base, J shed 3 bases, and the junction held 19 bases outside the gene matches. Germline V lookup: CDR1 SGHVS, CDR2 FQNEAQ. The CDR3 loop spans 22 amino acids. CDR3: CASSLGLAIRTGGLGANEKLFF. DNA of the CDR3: TGTGCCAGCAGCTTAGGATTGGCTATAAGGACAGGGGGCTTGGGTGCTAATGAAAAACTGTTTTTT.

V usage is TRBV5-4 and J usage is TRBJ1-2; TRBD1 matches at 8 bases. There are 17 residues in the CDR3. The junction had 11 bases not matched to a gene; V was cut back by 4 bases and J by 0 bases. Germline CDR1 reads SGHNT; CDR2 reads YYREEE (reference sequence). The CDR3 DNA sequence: TGTGCCAGCAGCCTAGGACAGGGCTCTCTAACTAACTATGGCTACACCTTC. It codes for CASSLGQGSLTNYGYTF.

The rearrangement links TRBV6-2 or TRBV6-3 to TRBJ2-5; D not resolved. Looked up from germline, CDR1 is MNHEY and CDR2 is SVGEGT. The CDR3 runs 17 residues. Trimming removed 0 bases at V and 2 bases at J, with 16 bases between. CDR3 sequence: CASSYSISAGLQETQYF. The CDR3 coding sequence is TGTGCCAGCAGTTACTCGATATCAGCCGGCTTGCAAGAGACCCAGTACTTC.

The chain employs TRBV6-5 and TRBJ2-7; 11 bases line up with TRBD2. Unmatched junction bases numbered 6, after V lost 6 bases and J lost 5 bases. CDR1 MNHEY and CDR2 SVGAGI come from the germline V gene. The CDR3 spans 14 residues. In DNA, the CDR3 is TGTGCCAGCAGGGCTAGCGGGAGGCCCAACGAGCAGTACTTC. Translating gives CASRASGRPNEQYF.

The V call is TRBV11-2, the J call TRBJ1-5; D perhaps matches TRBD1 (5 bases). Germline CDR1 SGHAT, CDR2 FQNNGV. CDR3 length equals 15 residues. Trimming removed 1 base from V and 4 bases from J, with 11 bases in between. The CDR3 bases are TGTGCCAGCAGCTTAGTGAGAGACAGTAATCAGCCCCAGCATTTT. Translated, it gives CASSLVRDSNQPQHF.

The chain's CDR3 is CASSFPGSYNEQFF. For the CDR3, the DNA is TGTGCCAGCAGTTTCCCCGGTTCCTACAATGAGCAGTTCTTC. The chain is built from TRBV27 and TRBJ2-1; the D is unclear. The CDR3 loop spans 14 amino acids. Germline V gives CDR1 MNHEY, CDR2 SMNVEV (reference sequence). The V gene lost 3 bases and the J gene lost 1 base, with 7 bases spanning the gap.

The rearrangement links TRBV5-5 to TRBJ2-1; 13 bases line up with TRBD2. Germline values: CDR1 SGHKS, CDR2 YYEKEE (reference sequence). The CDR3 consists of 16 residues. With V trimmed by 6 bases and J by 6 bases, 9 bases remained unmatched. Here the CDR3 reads CASTLQLAGGGNEQFF. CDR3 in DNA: TGTGCCAGCACCCTACAACTAGCGGGAGGGGGCAATGAGCAGTTCTTC.

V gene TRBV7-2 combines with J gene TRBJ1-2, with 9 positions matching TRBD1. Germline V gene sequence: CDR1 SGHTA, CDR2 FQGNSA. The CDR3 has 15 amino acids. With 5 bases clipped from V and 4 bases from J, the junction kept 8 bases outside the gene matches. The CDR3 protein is CASSIRTGDVYGYTF. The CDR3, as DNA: TGTGCCAGCAGCATTAGGACAGGGGATGTCTATGGCTACACCTTC. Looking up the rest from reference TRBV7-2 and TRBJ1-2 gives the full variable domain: GAGVSQSPSNKVTEKGKDVELRCDPISGHTALYWYRQSLGQGLEFLIYFQGNSAPDKSGLPSDRFSAERTGGSVSTLTIQRTQQEDSAVYLCASSIRTGDVYGYTFGSGTRLTVV.

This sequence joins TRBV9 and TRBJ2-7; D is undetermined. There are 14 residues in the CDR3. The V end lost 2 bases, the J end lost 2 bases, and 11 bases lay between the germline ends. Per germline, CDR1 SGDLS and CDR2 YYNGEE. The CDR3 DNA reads TGTGCCAGCAGCGTTGGCCAGTCAACCTACGAGCAGTACTTC. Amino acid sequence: CASSVGQSTYEQYF.

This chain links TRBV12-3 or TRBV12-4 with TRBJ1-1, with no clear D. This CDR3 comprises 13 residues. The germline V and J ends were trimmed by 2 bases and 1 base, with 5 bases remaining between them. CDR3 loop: CASSLWPNTEAFF. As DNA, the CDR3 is TGTGCCAGCAGTTTATGGCCGAACACTGAAGCTTTCTTT.

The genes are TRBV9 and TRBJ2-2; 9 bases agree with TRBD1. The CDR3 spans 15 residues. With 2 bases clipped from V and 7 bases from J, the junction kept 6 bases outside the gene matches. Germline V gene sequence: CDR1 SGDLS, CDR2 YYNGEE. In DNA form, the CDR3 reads TGTGCCAGCAGCGTGGGGACAGGGTTAAACGGGGAGCTGTTTTTT. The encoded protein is CASSVGTGLNGELFF.

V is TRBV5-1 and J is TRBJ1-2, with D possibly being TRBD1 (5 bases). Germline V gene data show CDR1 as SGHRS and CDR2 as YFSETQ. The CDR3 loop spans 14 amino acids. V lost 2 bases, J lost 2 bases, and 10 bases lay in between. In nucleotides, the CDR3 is TGCGCCAGCAGCTTAGCAGGGCCAAACTATGGCTACACCTTC. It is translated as CASSLAGPNYGYTF.

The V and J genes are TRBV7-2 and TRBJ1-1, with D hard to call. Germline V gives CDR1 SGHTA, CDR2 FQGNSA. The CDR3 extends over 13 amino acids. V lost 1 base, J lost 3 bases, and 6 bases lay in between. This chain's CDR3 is CASSLESYTEAFF. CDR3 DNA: TGTGCCAGCAGCTTAGAAAGTTACACTGAAGCTTTCTTT.

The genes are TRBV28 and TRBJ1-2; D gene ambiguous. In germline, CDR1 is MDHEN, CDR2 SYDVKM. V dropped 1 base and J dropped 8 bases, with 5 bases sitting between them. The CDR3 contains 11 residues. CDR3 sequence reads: CASSLSAGYTF. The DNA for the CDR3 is TGTGCCAGCAGTTTATCGGCCGGCTACACCTTC.

CDR3 in DNA: TGCGCCAGCAGCTCCCAGGGGCCGGAGACCCAGTACTTC. This codes for CASSSQGPETQYF. The rearrangement joins TRBV5-1 to TRBJ2-5, with D possibly being TRBD1 (6 bases). This CDR3 spans 13 amino acids. Germline values: CDR1 SGHRS, CDR2 YFSETQ. The V end was cut by 3 bases, the J end by 5 bases, with 11 bases between.

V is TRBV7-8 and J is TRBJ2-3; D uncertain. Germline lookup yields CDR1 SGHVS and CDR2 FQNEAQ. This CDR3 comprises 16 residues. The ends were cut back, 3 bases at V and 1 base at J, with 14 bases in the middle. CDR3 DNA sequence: TGTGCCAGCAGCTTCCCTCGGTCTCCTGGCACAGATACGCAGTATTTT. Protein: CASSFPRSPGTDTQYF.

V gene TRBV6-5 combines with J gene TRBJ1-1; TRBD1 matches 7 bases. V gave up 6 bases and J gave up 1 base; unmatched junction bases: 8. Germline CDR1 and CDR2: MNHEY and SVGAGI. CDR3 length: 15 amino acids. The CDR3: CASRQRTGGNTEAFF. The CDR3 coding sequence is TGTGCCAGCAGACAGAGGACAGGCGGGAACACTGAAGCTTTCTTT.